Below, one TCR beta chain is given with its context. Per the authors' pipeline: Amplification of reference gene primers was used by the study to estimate nucleated cell counts. Sequencing was performed with immunoSEQ multiplex PCR; in TCRdb, only in-frame clones are kept and a portion is missing. V and J calls and clone size follow that table, whereas D and trimming were derived from the DNA. The sample includes about 330,000 clones, over 70% of them seen just once. Germline V lookup: CDR1 SGHVS, CDR2 FNYEAQ. The CDR3 extends over 15 amino acids. Trimming left V 1 base short and J 2 bases short, with 9 bases between. The data stem from a study of blood T cell repertoires in COVID-19.

Sequences were obtained from peripheral blood. The sequence was obtained from a woman aged 45-59 years with acute or convalescent COVID-19. V is TRBV7-6 and J is TRBJ1-3; D might be TRBD1 (5 bases). In nucleotides, the CDR3 is TGTGCCAGCAGCTTAGAAGGGGATGCTGGAAACACCATATATTTT. Its translation is CASSLEGDAGNTIYF.